This T cell receptor (beta chain) was recorded in a study of circulating and synovial CD4+ cells in juvenile arthritis. The CDR3 contains 17 residues. Germline V gives CDR1 LGHNA, CDR2 YSLEER. The germline V and J ends were trimmed by 0 bases and 6 bases, with 17 bases remaining between them. Here immunoSEQ multiplex PCR was the method, and the copy in TCRdb shows in-frame clones only, minus some. The sample lists some 15,000 clones, roughly 88% occurring once. Study results and limitations: Some such blood samples were as oligoclonal as synovium. CPL versus bulk CD4 samples: T cell genome counts differed by at least an order of magnitude. Compared with bulk blood, circulating pathogenic-like lymphocytes shared substantially more CDR3 sequences with synovial T cells.

With regard to this clone: No antigen is known for it.

This clonotype was sampled from a human patient with juvenile idiopathic arthritis. Some clones in this sample may be carry-over from other donors' samples. Sequencing was carried out using CD4+ T cells from synovial fluid. This rearrangement joins TRBV4-3 to TRBJ2-2, with a possible D match to TRBD1 (5 bases). The CDR3: CASSQDGDVGRAGELFF. The CDR3 DNA reads TGCGCCAGCAGCCAAGATGGGGATGTGGGCAGGGCCGGGGAGCTGTTTTTT.